This TCR beta chain was observed in a study of blood T cell repertoires in COVID-19. Here immunoSEQ multiplex PCR was the method, and the copy in TCRdb shows in-frame clones only, minus some. The sample yields approximately 140,000 clones, approximately 87% seen once. CDR1 and CDR2 (germline): SGHRS, YFSETQ. Trimming took 4 bases from V and 1 from J; bases not matched to a gene: 17. The CDR3 has 19 amino acids. The clonotype was recovered from a man older than 75 with acute or convalescent COVID-19. The sequenced sample was peripheral blood. J is TRBJ2-5 and V is TRBV5-1, with 9 bases lining up with TRBD2. The CDR3 bases are TGCGCCAGCAGCAACCGGGGGAGCGGGGGGCCCTTACTCCAAGAGACCCAGTACTTC. Protein: CASSNRGSGGPLLQETQYF.